This TCR beta chain was captured by sequencing in a study of post-analysis software for immune sequencing data. Study-wide context: The patients showed relapsing-remitting, secondary progressive and progressive-relapsing multiple sclerosis courses. Study observations and caveats: TRBV5-6, TRBV5-1 and TRBV20-1 belonged to a set of roughly 5 TRBV segments that were more frequent in patients than controls. Multiple sclerosis patients showed significantly lower normalized Chao1 diversity than controls did.

The CDR3 is made up of 17 amino acids. The germline gives CDR1 LGHDT, CDR2 YNNKEL (reference sequence). V shed 0 bases and J shed 13 bases, with 25 bases lying between them. TCR beta libraries were prepared from cDNA with unique molecular identifiers. TCRdb re-called the PCR reads through MiXCR, storing one row per CDR3 protein. The repertoire has hundreds of thousands of distinct CDR3 sequences, roughly three fifths of them found once; the top ten carry around 10%. With regard to this clonotype: The antigen is undetermined.

The chain joins TRBV3-1 to TRBJ2-4; perhaps D is TRBD1 or TRBD2 (5 bases each). This sequence originates from a girl aged 2-10 years with multiple sclerosis. Sequencing input: blood. CDR3: CASSQEYLAGTRREQYF. For the CDR3, the DNA is TGTGCCAGCAGCCAAGAGTACCTAGCCGGGACCAGACGAGAGCAGTACTTC.